This record covers a single T cell receptor (beta chain). The antigen this receptor binds is unknown. No quality values exist for individual bases; no much larger clone is one base distant. The CDR3 goes from the cysteine to the phenylalanine over 15 residues. This entry keeps only the CDR3 DNA: 45 bases, framed from base 1. CDR1 SGDLS and CDR2 YYNGEE are derived from the germline V gene. Clipping removes 3 bases from V and 3 bases from J, with 4 as the unmatched junction base count. The data belong to a study of siplizumab effects on memory and regulatory T cells (dated by TCRdb to the late 2010s). In the study overall: The effect of the anti-CD2 antibody siplizumab on alloreactive T-cell subsets was examined in allogeneic mixed lymphocyte reactions constructed from human PBMCs.

Unstimulated CD4+ memory cells were also sequenced in three donor pairs, together with CD4+ naive, CD8+ TEMRA, CD8+ naive and CD8+ effector memory subsets. Sorted unstimulated T cells, along with proliferating T cells recovered from mixed lymphocyte reactions, underwent TCRbeta CDR3 sequencing. Fresh whole blood from nine to eleven HLA-typed healthy donors was used to isolate PBMCs. The paper as a whole reports these results and caveats: No functional confirmation was obtained for the suppressive function of proliferating Tregs from siplizumab cultures. Because sequences below about 10^-5 frequency were poorly captured, only a minor fraction of alloreactive clones could be mapped to unstimulated subsets. Compared with memory T cells, unstimulated naive T cells appeared more diverse, and naive cells seemed to make a substantial contribution to the alloresponse. Among mappable alloreactive CD4+ clones, the Treg-derived fraction averaged about 70% with siplizumab versus roughly 29% in control reactions. The cumulative frequency of alloreactive sequences that could be traced back to unstimulated CD4+ memory T cells was significantly reduced by siplizumab. Roughly 75-97% of proliferating CD4+ or CD8+ clones could not be assigned a naive or memory phenotype.

Libraries were made using the immunoSEQ multiplex PCR assay. Approximately 93,000 TCR templates per sample were assayed by the deep sequencing platform. Genomic DNA extracted from sorted T cells was used for TCRbeta CDR3 sequencing. As for the authors' bioinformatics: The R programming language was used for clonal analysis of TCRbeta CDR3 data. Comparing unstimulated samples against CFSE-low samples taken after the reaction was how alloreactive CD4+ and CD8+ clones were defined. Regulatory or non-regulatory origin of alloreactive CD4+ clones was assigned by matching sequences to the sorted unstimulated Treg and non-Treg repertoires. TCRdb obtained this table from immuneACCESS and retained in-frame rearrangements with V and J assigned. These tables miss some clones; where compared with another copy, unresolved V genes account for less than half of the shortfall, and the remainder is unexplained. From that table come the V and J calls and clone size; the DNA was used to work out D and trimming. The sample table holds about 7,400 clones, of which approximately 70% were seen once. The ten biggest clones cover more than 40% of the sample.

The sequence derives from a human donor in good health. The sequence links TRBV9 to TRBJ1-5, with TRBD1 identical over 9 junction bases. Sequencing used effector memory CD8+ T cells sorted from blood. Reading the label with the study, this specimen's cell subset or site is: unstimulated CD8+ effector memory T cells. The sequenced DNA: TGTGCCAGCAGCGAGGGACAGGGATACAATCAGCCCCAGCATTTT. The translation is CASSEGQGYNQPQHF.